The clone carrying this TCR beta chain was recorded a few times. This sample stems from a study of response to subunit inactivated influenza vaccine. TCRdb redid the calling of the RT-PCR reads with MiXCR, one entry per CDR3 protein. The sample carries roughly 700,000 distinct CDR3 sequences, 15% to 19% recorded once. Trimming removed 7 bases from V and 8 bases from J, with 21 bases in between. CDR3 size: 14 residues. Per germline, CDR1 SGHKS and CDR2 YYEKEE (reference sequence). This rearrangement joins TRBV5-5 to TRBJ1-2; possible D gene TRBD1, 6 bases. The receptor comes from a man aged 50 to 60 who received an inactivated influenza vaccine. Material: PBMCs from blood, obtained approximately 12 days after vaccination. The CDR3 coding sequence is TGTGCCAGCCAAGAATCGACAGGCCCTATGGGCTACACCTTC. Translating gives CASQESTGPMGYTF.